This TCR beta chain is drawn from a study of CD8+CD57+ T cells in acquired aplastic anemia. Looking at the study overall: When averaged, DNA from sorted CD4+ and CD8+ cells came to around 3 ug.

This CDR3 is 12 amino acids long. V was trimmed by 6 bases and J by 2 bases, leaving 7 bases between them. Germline V gene data show CDR1 as MNHNS and CDR2 as SASEGT. Study-wide results and caveats: Comparison of patients with controls identified roughly 27 shared CD8+ CDR3 sequences. Any difference that existed in CD8+ Simpson's diversity between patients and controls was not significant.

This clonotype was picked up one time. Its antigen is not identified. Patients included in sequencing had previously demonstrated CD8+CD57+ cell expansion by flow cytometry. A severe acquired aplastic anemia diagnosis applied to all patients. Genomic DNA, the template, was used for profiling of the TCR beta VDJ and CDR3. TCRdb re-analysed the reads in MiXCR, keeping a single row per CDR3 protein. The sample has over 150,000 distinct CDR3 sequences, about half seen once. The chain is built from TRBV6-1 and TRBJ1-2; the D is unclear. The specimen sequenced was sorted CD4+, CD8+, or CD8+CD57+ T cells (not recorded which) from PBMCs. The TCR was taken from a human donor with aplastic anemia. CDR3 nucleotide sequence: TGTGCCAGCAGGGCAGGAAACTATGGCTACACCTTC. Translated, it gives CASRAGNYGYTF.